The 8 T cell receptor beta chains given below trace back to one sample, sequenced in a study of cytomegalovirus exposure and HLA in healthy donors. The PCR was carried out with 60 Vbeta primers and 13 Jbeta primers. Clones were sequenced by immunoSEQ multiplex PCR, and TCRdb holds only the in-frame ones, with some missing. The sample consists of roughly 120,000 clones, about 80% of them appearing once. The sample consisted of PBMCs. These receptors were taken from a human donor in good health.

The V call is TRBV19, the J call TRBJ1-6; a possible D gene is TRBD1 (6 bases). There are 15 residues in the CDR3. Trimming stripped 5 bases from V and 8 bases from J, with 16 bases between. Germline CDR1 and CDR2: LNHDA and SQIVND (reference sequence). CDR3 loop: CASSSLRGFDSPLHF. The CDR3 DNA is TGTGCCAGTAGTTCACTCAGGGGATTTGATTCACCCCTCCACTTT. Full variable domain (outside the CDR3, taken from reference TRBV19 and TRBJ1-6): DGGITQSPKYLFRKEGQNVTLSCEQNLNHDAMYWYRQDPGQGLRLIYYSQIVNDFQKGDIAEGYSVSREKKESFPLTVTSAQKNPTAFYLCASSSLRGFDSPLHFGNGTRLTVT.

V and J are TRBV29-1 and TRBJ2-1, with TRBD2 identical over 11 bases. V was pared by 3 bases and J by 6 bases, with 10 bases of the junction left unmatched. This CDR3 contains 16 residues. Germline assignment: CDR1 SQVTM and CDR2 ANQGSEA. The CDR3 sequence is CSVDGLAGGRFNEQFF. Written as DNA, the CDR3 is TGCAGCGTTGATGGCCTAGCGGGGGGTCGGTTCAATGAGCAGTTCTTC.

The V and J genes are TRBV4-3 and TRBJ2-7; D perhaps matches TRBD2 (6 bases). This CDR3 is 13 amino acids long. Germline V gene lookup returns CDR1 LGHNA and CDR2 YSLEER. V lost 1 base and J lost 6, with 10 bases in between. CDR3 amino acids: CASSQGGEAEQYF. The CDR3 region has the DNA TGCGCCAGCAGCCAAGGAGGGGAGGCCGAGCAGTACTTC.

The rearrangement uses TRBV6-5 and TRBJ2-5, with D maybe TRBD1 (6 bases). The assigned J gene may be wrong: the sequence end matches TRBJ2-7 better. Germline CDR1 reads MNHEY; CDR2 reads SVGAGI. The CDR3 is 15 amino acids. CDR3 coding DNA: TGTGCCAGCAGCCAAACAACAGGGCCCTCCTACGAGCAGTACTTC. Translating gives CASSQTTGPSYEQYF.

For the CDR3, the DNA is TGTGCCAGCTCACCTACAGGAGATTCCACTGAAGCTTTCTTT. This encodes CASSPTGDSTEAFF. V usage is TRBV18 and J usage is TRBJ1-1, with a tentative D call TRBD1 (5 bases). CDR1 KGHSH and CDR2 LQKENI come from the germline V gene. V was clipped by 3 bases and J by 4 bases, with 12 bases between them. This CDR3 is built from 14 residues. Full variable domain (rest looked up from reference TRBV18 and TRBJ1-1): NAGVMQNPRHLVRRRGQEARLRCSPMKGHSHVYWYRQLPEEGLKFMVYLQKENIIDESGMPKERFSAEFPKEGPSILRIQQVVRGDSAAYFCASSPTGDSTEAFFGQGTRLTVV.

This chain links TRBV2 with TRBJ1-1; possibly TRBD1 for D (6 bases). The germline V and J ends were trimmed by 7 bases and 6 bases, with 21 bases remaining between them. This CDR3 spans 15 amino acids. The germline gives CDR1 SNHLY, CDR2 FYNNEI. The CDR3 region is CASTRNQGQESEAFF. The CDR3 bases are TGTGCCAGCACACGAAATCAGGGGCAGGAATCTGAAGCTTTCTTT.

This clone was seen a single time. CDR3 in amino acids: CSVVGDGYTF. The CDR3 DNA follows: TGCAGCGTTGTTGGAGATGGCTACACCTTC. The chain has TRBV29-1 and TRBJ1-2; D is undetermined. Deletions cut 4 bases from V and 6 bases from J, with 6 bases between. This CDR3 is built from 10 residues. Germline V CDR1 and CDR2: SQVTM, ANQGSEA.

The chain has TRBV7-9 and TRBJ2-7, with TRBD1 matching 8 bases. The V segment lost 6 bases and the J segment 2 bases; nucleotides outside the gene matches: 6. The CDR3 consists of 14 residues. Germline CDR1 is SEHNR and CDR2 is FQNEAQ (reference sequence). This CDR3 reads CASSPGQGAYEQYF. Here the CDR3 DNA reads TGTGCCAGCAGTCCAGGACAGGGAGCCTACGAGCAGTACTTC.